Listed here are 5 T cell receptor beta chains from one sample, sequenced in a study of T cells expressing NK-cell markers. Reanalyzing the 5' RACE reads, TCRdb keeps one entry per CDR3 protein, without DNA. The sample has 350,000 to 400,000 distinct CDR3 sequences; the top ten hold about 11%. Sequences were obtained from blood T cells: a sorted CD56 or NKG2C T cell subset, CD4+ or CD8+ T cells, or bulk PBMC T cells (not recorded which). These TCRs come from a woman in her forties or fifties in good health.

This chain uses TRBV5-1 with TRBJ1-1; TCRdb's D gene call, TRBD1, goes unchecked for lack of DNA. CDR1 and CDR2 (germline): SGHRS, YFSETQ. The CDR3 has 16 residues. The CDR3 is CASSYSGTGVLTEAFF.

The rearrangement uses TRBV7-9 and TRBJ2-4. This CDR3 comprises 13 residues. Germline V CDR1 and CDR2: SEHNR, FQNEAQ (reference sequence). Here the CDR3 reads CASSLGLRNIQYF.

The V gene is TRBV7-2, the J gene TRBJ2-1; as DNA is missing, the TRBD2 call by TCRdb cannot be tested. This CDR3 has 14 residues. Germline loops: CDR1 SGHTA, CDR2 FQGNSA. The CDR3 here is CASSLGREKREQFF. Based on the CDR3 plus reference TRBV7-2 and TRBJ2-1, the full variable domain is GAGVSQSPSNKVTEKGKDVELRCDPISGHTALYWYRQSLGQGLEFLIYFQGNSAPDKSGLPSDRFSAERTGGSVSTLTIQRTQQEDSAVYLCASSLGREKREQFFGPGTRLTVL.

The CDR3 is CASSLDGINYGYTF. The genes are TRBV12-3 or TRBV12-4 and TRBJ1-2. CDR3 length: 14 amino acids.

The chain couples TRBV12-3 or TRBV12-4 to TRBJ1-3; the TCRdb D gene call, TRBD1, has no DNA to confirm it. CDR3 size: 14 residues. The CDR3: CASSPTGTGNTIYF.